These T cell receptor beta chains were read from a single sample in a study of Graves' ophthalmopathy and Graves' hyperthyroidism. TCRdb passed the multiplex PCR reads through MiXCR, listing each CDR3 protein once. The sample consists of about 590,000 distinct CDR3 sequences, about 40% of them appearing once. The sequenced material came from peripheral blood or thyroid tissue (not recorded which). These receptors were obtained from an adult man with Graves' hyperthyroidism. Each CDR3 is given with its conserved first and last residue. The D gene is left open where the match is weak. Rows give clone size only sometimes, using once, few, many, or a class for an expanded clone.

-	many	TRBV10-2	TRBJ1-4	TGCGCCAGCGCTTCGGCCCCGGGGGAAAAACTGTTTTTT	CASASAPGEKLFF
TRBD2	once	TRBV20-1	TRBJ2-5	TGCAGTGCTGAACCGGGACTAGCGGAAATCCATGAGACCCAGTACTTC	CSAEPGLAEIHETQYF
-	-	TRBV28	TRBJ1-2	TGTGCCAGCAGTTTAGAGGCAGGGACCTATGGCTACACCTTC	CASSLEAGTYGYTF
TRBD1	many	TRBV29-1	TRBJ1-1	TGCAGCCTAGCGGGGGGGACAGGGTCGAACACTGAAGCTTTCTTT	CSLAGGTGSNTEAFF
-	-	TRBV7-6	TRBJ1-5	TGTGCCAGCAGCTTAGTTGGGCATCAGCCCCAGCATTTT	CASSLVGHQPQHF
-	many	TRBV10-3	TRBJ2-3	TGTGCCATCAGTGCGGAGCTAGCAGGGGATACGCAGTATTTT	CAISAELAGDTQYF
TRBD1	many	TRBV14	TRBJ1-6	TGTGCCAGCAGCCAATGGACAGGGTCTAATTCACCCCTCCACTTT	CASSQWTGSNSPLHF
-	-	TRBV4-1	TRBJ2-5	TGTGCCAGCAGCCAAGATGTCGGCCAAGAGACCCAGTACTTC	CASSQDVGQETQYF
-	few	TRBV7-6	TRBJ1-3	TGTGCCAGCAGGCCGGGTACTGGAAACACCATATATTTT	CASRPGTGNTIYF
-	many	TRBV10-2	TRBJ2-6	TGCGCCAGCAGTGAGTCAACATTTTGGTCCGGGGCCAACGTCCTGACTTTC	CASSESTFWSGANVLTF
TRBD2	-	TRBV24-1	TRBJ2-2	TGTGCCACCAGTGATTCTCCACTAGCGCTTAACACCGGGGAGCTGTTTTTT	CATSDSPLALNTGELFF
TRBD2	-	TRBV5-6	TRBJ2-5	TGTGCCAGCAGTCCGCCGGGACTAGGAGAGACCCAGTACTTC	CASSPPGLGETQYF
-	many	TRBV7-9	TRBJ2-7	TGTGCCAGCAGCTTAGTCAGGGACCGGCGCAGCTACGAGCAGTACTTC	CASSLVRDRRSYEQYF
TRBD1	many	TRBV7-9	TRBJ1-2	TGTGCCAGCAGCGCCCCGGGACAGGGCCTTAACTATGGCTACACCTTC	CASSAPGQGLNYGYTF
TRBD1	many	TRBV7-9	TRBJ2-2	TGTGCCAGCAGCCCCGGACAGGGACCCGGGACCGGGGAGCTGTTTTTT	CASSPGQGPGTGELFF
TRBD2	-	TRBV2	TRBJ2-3	TGTGCCAGCAGAGACCCACTAGCGGGAGCTGCGGATACGCAGTATTTT	CASRDPLAGAADTQYF
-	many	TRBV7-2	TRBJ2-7	TGTGCCAGCAGCCGAACAGTGGGGGCCGCCTACGAGCAGTACTTC	CASSRTVGAAYEQYF
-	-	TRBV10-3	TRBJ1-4	TGTGCCATCAGTAACAGGACAGTCGCTAATGAAAAACTGTTTTTT	CAISNRTVANEKLFF
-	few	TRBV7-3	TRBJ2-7	TGTGCCAGCGGAGACTCCGGGAGCGGCTACGAGCAGTACTTC	CASGDSGSGYEQYF
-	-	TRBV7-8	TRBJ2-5	TGTGCCAGCAGCACCCCTCTAGGGCCGGAGACCCAGTACTTC	CASSTPLGPETQYF
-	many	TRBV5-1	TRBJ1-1	TGCGCCAGCAGCTTAAGGGCCCTGAGCACTGAAGCTTTCTTT	CASSLRALSTEAFF
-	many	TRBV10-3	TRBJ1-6	TGTGCCATCAGTGAGTCGTCCAGATCTGGGTCACCCCTCCACTTT	CAISESSRSGSPLHF
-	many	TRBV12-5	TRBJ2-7	TGTGCTAGTGGTCCCTCAGCGAATTCACGCGGCGAGCAGTACTTC	CASGPSANSRGEQYF